What follows is one T cell receptor beta chain and its context. As yet, its antigen is unknown. The data were taken from a study of T cell responses to AZD1222 COVID-19 vaccine. Study-level findings and limits: Nearly half of unique spike-specific TCRs reportedly avoided B.1.351 and B.1.1.7 mutated regions.

Only in-frame clones appear in the TCRdb table, and some are missing; sequencing was by immunoSEQ multiplex PCR. Here the sample spans over 90,000 clones, around 82% being singletons. The ends lost 2 bases at V and 7 bases at J; junction bases unmatched: 12. The germline V gene encodes CDR1 SGDLS and CDR2 YYNGEE. The CDR3 is 16 residues long. Here the sequenced sample was peripheral blood, taken on day 0 of AZD1222 vaccination. The sequence was obtained from an adult in good health. The rearrangement links TRBV9 to TRBJ1-1, with TRBD1 matching over 9 bases. This CDR3 is CASSVGTGLLDFEAFF. In DNA form, the CDR3 reads TGTGCCAGCAGCGTCGGGACAGGGTTACTCGATTTTGAAGCTTTCTTT.